This T cell receptor beta chain was found in a study of cytomegalovirus exposure and HLA in healthy donors. Germline V gene sequence: CDR1 SGDLS, CDR2 YYNGEE. The V segment lost 3 bases and the J segment 5 bases; nucleotides outside the gene matches: 15. The CDR3 consists of 17 residues. 60 Vbeta and 13 Jbeta primers were used in PCR. The protocol was immunoSEQ multiplex PCR, while the TCRdb copy is restricted to in-frame clones and leaves out a portion. The table lists roughly 150,000 clones, around three quarters of them singletons. This clone was observed once. Antigen unknown. Other DNA sequences of this sample code for an identical CDR3. Broader study findings: Among the CMV-associated chains, three were confirmed in vitro as specific for CMV antigens. It has been reported that TCR beta sequences accurately predicted the HLA-A and HLA-B alleles of most subjects. TCR beta chain V- and J-gene trimming was linked, in a later analysis, to a missense variant in DCLRE1C. Cytomegalovirus-associated status was assigned to some 180 TCR beta chains.

The sequenced sample was PBMCs. The clonotype originates from a man aged 35 to 55 in good health and CMV-seronegative. This sequence joins TRBV9 and TRBJ2-7; 9 bases are shared with TRBD2. Here the CDR3 DNA reads TGTGCCAGCAGCGCTTCCCCCCTGCGGGAGGGCCAAGACGAGCAGTACTTC. Its protein is CASSASPLREGQDEQYF.